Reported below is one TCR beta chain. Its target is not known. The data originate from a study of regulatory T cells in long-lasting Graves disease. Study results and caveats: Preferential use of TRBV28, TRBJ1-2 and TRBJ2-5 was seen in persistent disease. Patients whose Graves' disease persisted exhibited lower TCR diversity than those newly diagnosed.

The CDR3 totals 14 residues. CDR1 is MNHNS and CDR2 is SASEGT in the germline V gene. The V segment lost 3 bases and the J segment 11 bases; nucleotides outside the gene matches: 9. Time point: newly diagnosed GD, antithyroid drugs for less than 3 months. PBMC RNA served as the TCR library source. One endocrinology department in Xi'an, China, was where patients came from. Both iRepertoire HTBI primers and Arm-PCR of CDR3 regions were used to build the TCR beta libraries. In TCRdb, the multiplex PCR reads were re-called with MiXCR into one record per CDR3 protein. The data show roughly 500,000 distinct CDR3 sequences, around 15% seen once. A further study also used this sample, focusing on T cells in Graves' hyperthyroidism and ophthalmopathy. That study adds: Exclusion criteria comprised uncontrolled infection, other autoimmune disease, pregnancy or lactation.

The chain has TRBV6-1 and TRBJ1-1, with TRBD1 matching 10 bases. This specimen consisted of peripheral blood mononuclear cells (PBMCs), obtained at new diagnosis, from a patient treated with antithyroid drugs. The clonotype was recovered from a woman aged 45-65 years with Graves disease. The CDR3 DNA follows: TGTGCCAGCAGTGAGACAGGGGGCTCTCTTCGGGCTTTCTTT. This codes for CASSETGGSLRAFF.